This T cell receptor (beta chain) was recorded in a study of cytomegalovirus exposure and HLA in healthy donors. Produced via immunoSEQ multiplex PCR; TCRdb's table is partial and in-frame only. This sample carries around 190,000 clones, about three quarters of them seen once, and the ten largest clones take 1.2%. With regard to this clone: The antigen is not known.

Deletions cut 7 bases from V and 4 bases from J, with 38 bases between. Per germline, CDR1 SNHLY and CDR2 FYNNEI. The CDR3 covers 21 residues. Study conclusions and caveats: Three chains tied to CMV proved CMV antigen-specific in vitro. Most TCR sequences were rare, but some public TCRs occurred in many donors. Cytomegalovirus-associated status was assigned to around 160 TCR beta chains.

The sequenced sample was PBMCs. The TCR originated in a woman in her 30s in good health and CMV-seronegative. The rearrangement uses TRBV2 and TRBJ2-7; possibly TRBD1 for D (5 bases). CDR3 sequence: CASKGQGNAKPKQERGYEQYF. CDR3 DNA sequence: TGTGCCAGCAAAGGTCAGGGAAACGCGAAACCTAAACAAGAGCGTGGGTACGAGCAGTACTTC.